These 29 T cell receptor beta chains share one sample of origin, sequenced in a study of T cells in Graves' hyperthyroidism and ophthalmopathy. RNA transcripts provided the source from which TCR beta CDR3 regions were amplified. An initial round of RT-PCR targeting the TCR CDR3 relied on the HTBI primer set. TCRdb reprocessed the multiplex PCR reads via MiXCR and lists one record per CDR3 protein. The data show about 200,000 distinct CDR3 sequences, with about 15% seen just once and under 65% held by the top ten. The sequenced sample consisted of blood. Receptor source: a man aged 50 or older with Graves' hyperthyroidism.

Ten or more counts support this clonotype. J is TRBJ2-7 and V is TRBV7-2; D may be TRBD1 or TRBD2 (6 bases each). This CDR3 has 15 amino acids. Per the germline V gene, CDR1 is SGHTA and CDR2 is FQGNSA. V was cut by 3 bases and J by 3 bases, with 15 bases left in between. Here the CDR3 DNA reads TGTGCCAGCAGCTTGGCCTTAGGGGGGTTCTACGAGCAGTACTTC. It codes for CASSLALGGFYEQYF.

This clonotype was observed many times. The genes are TRBV5-1 and TRBJ1-2; D remains ambiguous. This CDR3 has 15 amino acids. The V gene's germline CDR1 is SGHRS and CDR2 YFSETQ. Trimming shortened V by 7 bases and J by 9 bases, and 25 bases separated the two germline ends. The CDR3 sequence: CASFYPGRGPESYTF. The CDR3 coding sequence is TGCGCCAGCTTTTACCCGGGCCGAGGACCCGAAAGCTACACCTTC.

This clonotype turned up a few times. The genes are TRBV5-1 and TRBJ2-1; 7 bases fit TRBD2. Germline trimming cut 0 bases from V and 12 bases from J; bases unmatched to any gene: 12. Germline V gene lookup returns CDR1 SGHRS and CDR2 YFSETQ. The CDR3 contains 15 residues. CDR3 in DNA: TGCGCCAGCAGCTTGGATGTTGGAGCGGGAAGATGGCAGTTCTTC. Protein sequence: CASSLDVGAGRWQFF.

This clonotype was seen repeatedly, ten times or more. The chain couples TRBV28 to TRBJ2-7, with 10 bases aligning to TRBD2. V lost 5 bases, J lost 2 bases, and 6 bases stayed unmatched. The CDR3 consists of 15 residues. Germline-derived CDR1 and CDR2 are MDHEN and SYDVKM. CDR3 nucleotides: TGTGCCAGCAGTGAGAGCGGGAGGGAAACCTACGAGCAGTACTTC. Translating gives CASSESGRETYEQYF.

The rearrangement joins TRBV15 to TRBJ1-3; no definite D call. V was clipped by 1 base and J by 0 bases, with 10 bases between them. Germline V lookup: CDR1 LNHNV, CDR2 YYDKDF (reference sequence). CDR3 length: 16 amino acids. The DNA of the CDR3 is TGTGCCACCAGCAGAGTACGGACGGACTCTGGAAACACCATATATTTT. Translated: CATSRVRTDSGNTIYF.

This clonotype was picked up one time. V gene TRBV27 combines with J gene TRBJ2-1; unclear D gene. CDR1 is MNHEY, CDR2 SMNVEV, per germline (reference sequence). Trimming removed 0 bases from V and 0 bases from J, with 3 bases in between. The CDR3 runs 14 residues. The CDR3 DNA is TGTGCCAGCAGTTTATCCCGCTCCTACAATGAGCAGTTCTTC. It translates to CASSLSRSYNEQFF.

The rearrangement joins TRBV25-1 to TRBJ2-1, with 7 nucleotides matching TRBD2. V was pared by 2 bases and J by 4 bases, with 14 bases of the junction left unmatched. CDR3 size: 18 residues. The germline CDR1 and CDR2 sequences are MGHDK and SYGVNS. CDR3 amino acids: CASSEQLAVGDIYNEQFF. The CDR3 DNA sequence: TGTGCCAGCAGTGAACAGCTAGCGGTAGGAGATATATACAATGAGCAGTTCTTC.

This clonotype was observed at least ten times. The chain employs TRBV18 and TRBJ2-7, with D possibly matching TRBD2 (6 bases). Germline loops: CDR1 KGHSH, CDR2 LQKENI. CDR3 length: 14 amino acids. Trimming removed 3 bases at V and 5 bases at J, with 14 bases between. CDR3 residues: CASSPYPGTHEQYF. The CDR3 DNA follows: TGTGCCAGCTCACCGTATCCAGGGACTCACGAGCAGTACTTC.

This clonotype was seen only a few times. This chain joins TRBV11-2 and TRBJ1-2; D not resolved. The CDR3 totals 14 residues. Germline-derived CDR1 and CDR2 are SGHAT and FQNNGV. Deletions cut 8 bases from V and 4 bases from J, with 17 bases between. CDR3 region: CASAEGPGGYGYTF. CDR3 nucleotides: TGTGCCAGCGCCGAGGGCCCGGGAGGCTATGGCTACACCTTC.

The sample holds a few counts of this clonotype. Germline and junction disagree at one end, which may indicate a read error. The chain uses TRBV15 and TRBJ2-1, with 13 bases fitting TRBD2. Germline CDR1 reads LNHNV; CDR2 reads YYDKDF (reference sequence). The CDR3 totals 15 residues. CDR3 in amino acids: CAASRGLAGSNEQFF. The CDR3 DNA reads as TGTGCCGCCAGCAGGGGACTAGCGGGGTCCAATGAGCAGTTCTTC.

This clonotype turned up a few times. The chain combines TRBV7-9 with TRBJ1-5; D is unresolved. V was clipped by 3 bases and J by 0 bases, with 9 bases between them. The CDR3 is 15 amino acids. Per the germline V gene, CDR1 is SEHNR and CDR2 is FQNEAQ (reference sequence). The CDR3 DNA is TGTGCCAGCAGCTTGGGGAAATATAGCAATCAGCCCCAGCATTTT. This encodes CASSLGKYSNQPQHF.

CDR3 in DNA: TGCGCCAGCAGCCCAGACCCAACTAATGAAAAACTGTTTTTT. It translates to CASSPDPTNEKLFF. The chain recombines TRBV4-3 with TRBJ1-4; no clear D gene. Between the trimmed V and J ends, which lost 4 bases and 0 bases, there was a span of 6 bases. The CDR3 has 14 amino acids. Per germline, CDR1 LGHNA and CDR2 YSLEER.

This clonotype occurred many times. This chain links TRBV5-1 with TRBJ2-1; 11 positions agree with TRBD1. The CDR3 extends over 14 amino acids. Per the germline V gene, CDR1 is SGHRS and CDR2 is YFSETQ. V was clipped by 4 bases and J by 8 bases; unmatched bases: 5. DNA for the CDR3: TGCGCCAGCAGCCCCCGGACAGGGGGCGATGAGCAGTTCTTC. It encodes CASSPRTGGDEQFF.

This clonotype appeared many times. V and J are TRBV12-3 or TRBV12-4 and TRBJ2-7, with a tentative D call TRBD2 (5 bases). Deletions cut 3 bases from V and 4 bases from J, with 10 bases between. CDR3 length equals 13 residues. The CDR3 DNA reads as TGTGCCAGCAGTTTTTCTAGCACATACGAGCAGTACTTC. This encodes CASSFSSTYEQYF.

This clonotype has only a few counts. V usage is TRBV28 and J usage is TRBJ2-7, with 9 bases fitting TRBD1. V was pared by 5 bases and J by 5 bases, with 10 bases of the junction left unmatched. The CDR3 spans 15 residues. Germline CDR1 reads MDHEN; CDR2 reads SYDVKM. CDR3 DNA sequence: TGTGCCAGCAGTCTACCCTGGACAGGGGACCACGAGCAGTACTTC. Protein sequence: CASSLPWTGDHEQYF.

There are many counts of this clonotype. The chain is built from TRBV18 and TRBJ2-5; no definite D call. Trimming left V 4 bases short and J 4 bases short, with 13 bases between. This CDR3 has 14 residues. Germline values: CDR1 KGHSH, CDR2 LQKENI. CDR3 residues: CASSRFGLGETQYF. Written as DNA, the CDR3 is TGTGCCAGCTCACGTTTCGGTTTGGGAGAGACCCAGTACTTC.

This clonotype was seen repeatedly, ten times or more. The V gene is TRBV28, the J gene TRBJ1-5; D may be TRBD1 (5 bases). With 0 bases removed from V and 4 bases from J, the gap between germline ends came to 13 bases. Germline loops: CDR1 MDHEN, CDR2 SYDVKM. The CDR3 runs to 16 residues. CDR3 residues: CASSLWLGGRNQPQHF. CDR3 DNA: TGTGCCAGCAGTTTATGGCTGGGGGGTAGGAATCAGCCCCAGCATTTT.

This clonotype has just a few counts. The V and J genes are TRBV5-4 and TRBJ2-7, with a weak D call TRBD1 (5 bases). Germline CDR1 SGHNT, CDR2 YYREEE (reference sequence). This CDR3 is built from 13 residues. V was pared by 4 bases and J by 6 bases, with 14 bases between. CDR3 protein: CASSSHPRGEQYF. The CDR3 DNA sequence: TGTGCCAGCAGCAGCCACCCTAGGGGCGAGCAGTACTTC.

The J gene is TRBJ2-2, the V gene TRBV20-1; 9 bases align to TRBD2. The germline V gene encodes CDR1 DFQATT and CDR2 SNEGSKA (reference sequence). V was clipped by 4 bases and J by 6 bases; unmatched bases: 6. This CDR3 comprises 14 residues. Here the CDR3 reads CSATRGRGPGELFF. DNA for the CDR3: TGCAGTGCTACTCGCGGGAGGGGGCCCGGGGAGCTGTTTTTT.

This clonotype was observed at least ten times. The chain is built from TRBV6-1 and TRBJ2-7; D remains unclear. The germline V gene encodes CDR1 MNHNS and CDR2 SASEGT. The ends were cut back, 6 bases at V and 0 bases at J, with 12 bases in the middle. CDR3 length: 14 amino acids. The CDR3 DNA sequence: TGTGCCAGCAGACCGAGAAGGAGCTCCTACGAGCAGTACTTC. Translation: CASRPRRSSYEQYF.

The V call is TRBV11-2, the J call TRBJ2-1; 10 bases map to TRBD2. From germline, CDR1 is SGHAT and CDR2 FQNNGV. Germline trimming cut 6 bases from V and 3 bases from J; bases unmatched to any gene: 8. This CDR3 has 16 residues. CDR3 nucleotides: TGTGCCAGCAGACAACTTAGCGGGAGGTACTACAATGAGCAGTTCTTC. Its translation: CASRQLSGRYYNEQFF.

This clonotype has at least ten counts. The chain carries TRBV9 and TRBJ1-1, with D possibly matching TRBD1 (6 bases). The V end lost 1 base, the J end lost 6 bases, and 19 bases lay between the germline ends. CDR1 is SGDLS, CDR2 YYNGEE, per germline. CDR3 length equals 16 residues. The CDR3 spells CASSVPRQGTKPEAFF. The CDR3 DNA reads as TGTGCCAGCAGCGTACCCCGGCAGGGGACTAAACCTGAAGCTTTCTTT.

In its sample, this clonotype was seen many times. The chain employs TRBV20-1 and TRBJ2-7; unclear D gene. V was shortened by 6 bases and J by 0 bases, with 6 bases between the two germline ends. This CDR3 has 11 residues. Germline loops: CDR1 DFQATT, CDR2 SNEGSKA (reference sequence). CDR3 region: CSASSSYEQYF. For the CDR3, the DNA is TGCAGTGCCTCCAGCTCCTACGAGCAGTACTTC.

The chain carries TRBV25-1 and TRBJ2-7; TRBD1 matches at 8 bases. Germline V gives CDR1 MGHDK, CDR2 SYGVNS. V shed 6 bases, J shed 3 bases, and the junction held 16 bases outside the gene matches. This CDR3 region has 17 residues. The CDR3 DNA reads TGTGCCAGCAGCCCCACCTTAAGGACAGGGAATAGCTACGAGCAGTACTTC. This encodes CASSPTLRTGNSYEQYF.

The chain links TRBV10-3 to TRBJ2-7, with D tentatively TRBD2 (6 bases). The CDR3 runs 15 residues. Trimming cost V 3 bases and J 0 bases, with 12 bases left between them. Germline-derived CDR1 and CDR2 are ENHRY and SYGVKD. The CDR3 DNA reads as TGTGCCATCAGTGATCGGGGGAGGCTCTCCTACGAGCAGTACTTC. Residues: CAISDRGRLSYEQYF.

This chain joins TRBV28 and TRBJ2-1; 7 nucleotides agree with TRBD2. The germline V gene encodes CDR1 MDHEN and CDR2 SYDVKM. The V and J ends lost 3 bases and 15 bases, in that order; junction bases with no gene match: 11. The CDR3 length is 13 residues. CDR3 DNA: TGTGCCAGCAGTTTGGGGGGGGGGGTGGTTCCGTTCTTC. It yields the protein CASSLGGGVVPFF.

This clonotype was seen at least ten times. The gene calls are TRBV12-3 or TRBV12-4 and TRBJ2-2; 12 bases align to TRBD2. The CDR3 consists of 15 residues. V lost 5 bases, J lost 6 bases, and 4 bases stayed unmatched. The CDR3 DNA reads TGTGCCAGCAGTCCCGGGACTAGCGGGTCCGGGGAGCTGTTTTTT. Amino acids: CASSPGTSGSGELFF.

The chain has TRBV6-1 and TRBJ2-3, with 7 bases fitting TRBD1. The CDR3 runs 17 residues. V lost 4 bases to trimming and J lost 4 bases; unmatched junction nucleotides: 14. Germline V gene data show CDR1 as MNHNS and CDR2 as SASEGT. CDR3 protein: CASSGYGGRGLADTQYF. The CDR3 nucleotides are TGTGCCAGCAGTGGTTATGGGGGCAGGGGGTTGGCAGATACGCAGTATTTT.

This chain links TRBV28 with TRBJ1-3, with 9 bases lining up with TRBD1. CDR1 and CDR2 from the germline V gene are MDHEN and SYDVKM. The junction had 4 bases not matched to a gene; V was cut back by 6 bases and J by 4 bases. This CDR3 is 14 amino acids long. The DNA for the CDR3 is TGTGCCAGCAGGACAGGGGGTCGGGGAAACACCATATATTTT. It encodes CASRTGGRGNTIYF.